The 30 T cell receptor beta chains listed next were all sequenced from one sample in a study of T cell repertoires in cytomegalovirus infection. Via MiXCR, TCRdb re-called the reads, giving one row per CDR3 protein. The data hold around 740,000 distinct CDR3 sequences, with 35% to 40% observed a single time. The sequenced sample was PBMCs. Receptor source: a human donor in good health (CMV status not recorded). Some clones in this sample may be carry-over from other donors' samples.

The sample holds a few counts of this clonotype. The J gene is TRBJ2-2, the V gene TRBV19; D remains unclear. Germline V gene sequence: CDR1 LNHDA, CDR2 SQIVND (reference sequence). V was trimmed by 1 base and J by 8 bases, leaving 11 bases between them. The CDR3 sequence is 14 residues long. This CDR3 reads CASSIGPPRGELFF. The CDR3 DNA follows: TGTGCCAGTAGTATAGGACCCCCCCGTGGGGAGCTGTTTTTT.

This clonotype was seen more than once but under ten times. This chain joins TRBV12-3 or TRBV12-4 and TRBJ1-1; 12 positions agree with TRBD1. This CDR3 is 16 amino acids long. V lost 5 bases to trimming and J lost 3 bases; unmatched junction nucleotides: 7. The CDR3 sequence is CASSRGTGGADTEAFF. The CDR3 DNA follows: TGTGCCAGCAGTAGGGGGACAGGGGGCGCAGACACTGAAGCTTTCTTT.

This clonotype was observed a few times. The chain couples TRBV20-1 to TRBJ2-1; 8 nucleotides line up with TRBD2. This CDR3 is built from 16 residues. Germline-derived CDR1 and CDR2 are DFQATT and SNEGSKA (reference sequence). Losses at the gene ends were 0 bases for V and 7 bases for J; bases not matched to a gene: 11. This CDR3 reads CSAREGWGREVNEQFF. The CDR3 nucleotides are TGCAGTGCTAGAGAAGGTTGGGGGCGGGAGGTTAATGAGCAGTTCTTC.

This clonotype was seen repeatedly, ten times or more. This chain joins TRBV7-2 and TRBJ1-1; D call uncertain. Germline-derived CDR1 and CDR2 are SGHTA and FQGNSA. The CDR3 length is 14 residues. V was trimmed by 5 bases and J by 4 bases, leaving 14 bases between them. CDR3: CASSRTASSTEAFF. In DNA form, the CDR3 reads TGTGCCAGCAGCCGAACAGCGAGTTCCACTGAAGCTTTCTTT.

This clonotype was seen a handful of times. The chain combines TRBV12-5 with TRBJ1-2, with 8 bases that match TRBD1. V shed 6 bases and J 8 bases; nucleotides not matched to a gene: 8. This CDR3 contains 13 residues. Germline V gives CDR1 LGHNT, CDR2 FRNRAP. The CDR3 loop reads CASGETGGRGYTF. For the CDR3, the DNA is TGTGCTAGTGGAGAAACAGGGGGTCGGGGCTACACCTTC.

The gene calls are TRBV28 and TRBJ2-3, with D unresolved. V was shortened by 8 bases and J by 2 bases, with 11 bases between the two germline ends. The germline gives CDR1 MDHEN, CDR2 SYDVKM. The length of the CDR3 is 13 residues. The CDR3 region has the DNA TGTGCCAGCTGGCCGGGCCTCACAGATACGCAGTATTTT. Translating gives CASWPGLTDTQYF. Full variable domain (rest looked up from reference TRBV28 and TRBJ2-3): DVKVTQSSRYLVKRTGEKVFLECVQDMDHENMFWYRQDPGLGLRLIYFSYDVKMKEKGDIPEGYSVSREKKERFSLILESASTNQTSMYLCASWPGLTDTQYFGPGTRLTVL.

DNA for the CDR3: TGCGCCAGCAGCTTGGATTCGGGGGGCAACTATGGCTACACCTTC. Amino acid sequence: CASSLDSGGNYGYTF. The chain links TRBV5-1 to TRBJ1-2; D perhaps matches TRBD1 (6 bases). Per germline, CDR1 SGHRS and CDR2 YFSETQ. The CDR3 contains 15 residues. Deletions cut 0 bases from V and 2 bases from J, with 11 bases between. Together with reference TRBV5-1 and TRBJ1-2, the CDR3 gives the full variable domain: KAGVTQTPRYLIKTRGQQVTLSCSPISGHRSVSWYQQTPGQGLQFLFEYFSETQRNKGNFPGRFSGRQFSNSRSEMNVSTLELGDSALYLCASSLDSGGNYGYTFGSGTRLTVV.

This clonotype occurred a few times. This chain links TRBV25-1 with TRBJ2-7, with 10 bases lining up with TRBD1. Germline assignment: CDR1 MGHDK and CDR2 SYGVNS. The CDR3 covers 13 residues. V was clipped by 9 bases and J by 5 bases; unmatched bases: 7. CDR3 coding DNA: TGTGCCAGTGAACCCGGGACAGGGGACGAGCAGTACTTC. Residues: CASEPGTGDEQYF.

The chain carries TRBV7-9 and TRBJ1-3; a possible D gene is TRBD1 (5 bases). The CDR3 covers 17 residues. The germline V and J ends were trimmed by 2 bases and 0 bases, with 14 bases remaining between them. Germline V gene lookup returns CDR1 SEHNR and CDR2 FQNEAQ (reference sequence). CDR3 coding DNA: TGTGCCAGCAGCTTAACCCTCCGGGACGACTCTGGAAACACCATATATTTT. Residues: CASSLTLRDDSGNTIYF.

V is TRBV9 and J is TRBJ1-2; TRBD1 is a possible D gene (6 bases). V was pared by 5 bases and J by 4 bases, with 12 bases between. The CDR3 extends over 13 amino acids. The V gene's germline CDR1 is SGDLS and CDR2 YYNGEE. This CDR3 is CASRGQNLYGYTF. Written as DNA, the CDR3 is TGTGCCAGCAGAGGACAGAACCTCTATGGCTACACCTTC.

DNA for the CDR3: TGTGCCACCAGCGGACATGGACTAGCCACAGATACGCAGTATTTT. As protein: CATSGHGLATDTQYF. The rearrangement joins TRBV15 to TRBJ2-3; 8 nucleotides match TRBD2. V dropped 5 bases and J dropped 2; count of bases not matched to a gene: 6. CDR1 and CDR2 from the germline V gene are LNHNV and YYDKDF (reference sequence). This CDR3 spans 15 amino acids.

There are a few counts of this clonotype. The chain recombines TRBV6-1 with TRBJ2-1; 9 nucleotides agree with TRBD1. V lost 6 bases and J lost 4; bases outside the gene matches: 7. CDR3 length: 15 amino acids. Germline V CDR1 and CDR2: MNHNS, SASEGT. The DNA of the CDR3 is TGTGCCAGCAGAATGACAGGGGGTGGATACAATGAGCAGTTCTTC. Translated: CASRMTGGGYNEQFF.

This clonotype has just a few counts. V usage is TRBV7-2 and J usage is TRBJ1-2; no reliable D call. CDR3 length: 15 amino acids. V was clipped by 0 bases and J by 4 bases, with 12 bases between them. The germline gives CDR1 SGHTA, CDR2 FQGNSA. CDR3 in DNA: TGTGCCAGCAGCTTAGCCGGGCTACTTTTCTATGGCTACACCTTC. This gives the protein CASSLAGLLFYGYTF.

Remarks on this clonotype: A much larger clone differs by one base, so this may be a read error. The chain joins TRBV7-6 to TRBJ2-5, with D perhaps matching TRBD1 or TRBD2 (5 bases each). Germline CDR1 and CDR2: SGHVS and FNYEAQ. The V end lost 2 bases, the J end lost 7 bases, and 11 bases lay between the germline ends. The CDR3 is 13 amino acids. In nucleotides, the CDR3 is TGTGCCAGCAGCTTATTTGGGGCGGGGACCCAGTACTTC. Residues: CASSLFGAGTQYF.

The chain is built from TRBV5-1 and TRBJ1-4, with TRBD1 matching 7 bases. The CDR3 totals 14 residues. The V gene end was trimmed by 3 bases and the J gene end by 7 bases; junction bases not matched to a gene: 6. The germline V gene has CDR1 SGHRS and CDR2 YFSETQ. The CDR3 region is CASSSQGRGEKLFF. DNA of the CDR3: TGCGCCAGCAGCTCACAGGGGCGGGGTGAAAAACTGTTTTTT.

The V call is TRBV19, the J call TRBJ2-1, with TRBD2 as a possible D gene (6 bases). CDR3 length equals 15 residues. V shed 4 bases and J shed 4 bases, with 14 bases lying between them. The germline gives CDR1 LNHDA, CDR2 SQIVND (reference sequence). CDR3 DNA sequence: TGTGCCAGTAGTACGAAAGGGAGGAGTTACAATGAGCAGTTCTTC. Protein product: CASSTKGRSYNEQFF.

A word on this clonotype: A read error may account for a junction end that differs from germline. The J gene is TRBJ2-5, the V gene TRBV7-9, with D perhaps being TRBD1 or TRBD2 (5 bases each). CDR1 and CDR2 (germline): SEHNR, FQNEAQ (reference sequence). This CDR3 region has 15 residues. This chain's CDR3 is CAISHRDRFQETQYF. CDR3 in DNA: TGTGCCATCAGCCACCGGGACCGATTCCAAGAGACCCAGTACTTC.

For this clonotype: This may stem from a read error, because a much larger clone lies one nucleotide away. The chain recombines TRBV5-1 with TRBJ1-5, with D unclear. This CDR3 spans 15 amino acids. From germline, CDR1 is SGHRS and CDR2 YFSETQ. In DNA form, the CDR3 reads TGCGACAGCAGCTTGGGTCCGGCCAGCAATCAGCCCCAGCATTTT. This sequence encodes CDSSLGPASNQPQHF.

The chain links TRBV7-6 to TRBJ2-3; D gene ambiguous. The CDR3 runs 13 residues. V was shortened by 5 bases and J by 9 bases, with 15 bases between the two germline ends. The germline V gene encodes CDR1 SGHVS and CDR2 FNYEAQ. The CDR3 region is CASSPGPGSTQYF. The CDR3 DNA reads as TGTGCCAGCAGCCCAGGACCCGGTTCGACGCAGTATTTT.

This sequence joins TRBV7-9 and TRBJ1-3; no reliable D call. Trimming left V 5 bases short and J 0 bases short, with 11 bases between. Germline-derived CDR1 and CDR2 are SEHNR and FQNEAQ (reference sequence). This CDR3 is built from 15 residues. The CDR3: CASSAKLDSGNTIYF. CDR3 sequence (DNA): TGTGCCAGCAGCGCTAAACTCGACTCTGGAAACACCATATATTTT.

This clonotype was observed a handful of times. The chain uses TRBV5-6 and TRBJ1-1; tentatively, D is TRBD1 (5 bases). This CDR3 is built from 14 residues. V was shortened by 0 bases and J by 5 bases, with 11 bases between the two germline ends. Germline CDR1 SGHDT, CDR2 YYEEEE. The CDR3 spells CASSLVGRETEAFF. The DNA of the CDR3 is TGTGCCAGCAGCTTGGTTGGCAGGGAAACTGAAGCTTTCTTT.

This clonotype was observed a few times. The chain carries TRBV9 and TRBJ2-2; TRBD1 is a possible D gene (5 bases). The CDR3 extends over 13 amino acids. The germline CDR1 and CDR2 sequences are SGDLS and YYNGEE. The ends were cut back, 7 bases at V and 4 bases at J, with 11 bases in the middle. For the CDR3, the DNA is TGTGCCAGCGGAGACAGCCTCACCGGGGAGCTGTTTTTT. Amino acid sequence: CASGDSLTGELFF.

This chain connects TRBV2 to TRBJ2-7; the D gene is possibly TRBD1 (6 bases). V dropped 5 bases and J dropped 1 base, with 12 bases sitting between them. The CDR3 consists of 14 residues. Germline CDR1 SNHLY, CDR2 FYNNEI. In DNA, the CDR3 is TGTGCCAGCAGTTATAGGACAGAGTCCTACGAGCAGTACTTC. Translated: CASSYRTESYEQYF.

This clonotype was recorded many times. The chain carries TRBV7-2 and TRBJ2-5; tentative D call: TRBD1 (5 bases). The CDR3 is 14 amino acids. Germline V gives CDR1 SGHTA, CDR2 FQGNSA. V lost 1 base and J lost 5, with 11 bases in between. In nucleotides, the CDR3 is TGTGCCAGCAGCTTAGGCAGGGTGGTGGAGACCCAGTACTTC. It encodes CASSLGRVVETQYF.

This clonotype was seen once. The CDR3 here is CASGGSYNQPQHF. DNA for the CDR3: TGTGCCAGTGGGGGGTCCTACAATCAGCCCCAGCATTTT. The V gene is TRBV19, the J gene TRBJ1-5, with D tentatively TRBD1 (5 bases). The V gene's germline CDR1 is LNHDA and CDR2 SQIVND (reference sequence). Between the trimmed V and J ends, which lost 8 bases and 3 bases, there was a span of 11 bases. The CDR3 runs to 13 residues.

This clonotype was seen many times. The CDR3 DNA reads TGTGCCAGCAGCTTAAGCGGGACAGGGAGTTCACCCCTCCACTTT. Its protein is CASSLSGTGSSPLHF. V and J are TRBV7-3 and TRBJ1-6; the match to TRBD1 covers 9 bases. J lost 9 bases, V lost 1 base, and 4 bases had no gene match. Per the germline V gene, CDR1 is SGHTA and CDR2 is FQGTGA. This CDR3 has 15 amino acids.

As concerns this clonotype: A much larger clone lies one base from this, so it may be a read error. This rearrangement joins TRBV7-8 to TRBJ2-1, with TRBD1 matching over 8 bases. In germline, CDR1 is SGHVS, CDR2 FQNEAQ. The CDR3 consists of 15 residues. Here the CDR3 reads CTSSLPGTGGNEQFF. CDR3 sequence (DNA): TGTACCAGCAGCTTACCCGGGACAGGTGGCAATGAGCAGTTCTTC.

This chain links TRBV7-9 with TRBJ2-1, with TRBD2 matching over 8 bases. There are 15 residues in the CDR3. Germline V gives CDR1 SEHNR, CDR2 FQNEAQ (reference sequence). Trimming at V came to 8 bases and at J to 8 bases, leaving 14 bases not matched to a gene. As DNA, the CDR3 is TGTGCCAGCGGAGAGTCGAAAAAGCGGGAGTATGAGCAGTTCTTC. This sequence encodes CASGESKKREYEQFF.

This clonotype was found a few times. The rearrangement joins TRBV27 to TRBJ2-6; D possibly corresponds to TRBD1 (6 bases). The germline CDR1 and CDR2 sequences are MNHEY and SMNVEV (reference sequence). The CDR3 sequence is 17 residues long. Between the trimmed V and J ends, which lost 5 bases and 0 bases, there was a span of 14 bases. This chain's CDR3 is CASSPWTAISGANVLTF. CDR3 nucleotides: TGTGCCAGCAGTCCTTGGACAGCCATCTCTGGGGCCAACGTCCTGACTTTC.

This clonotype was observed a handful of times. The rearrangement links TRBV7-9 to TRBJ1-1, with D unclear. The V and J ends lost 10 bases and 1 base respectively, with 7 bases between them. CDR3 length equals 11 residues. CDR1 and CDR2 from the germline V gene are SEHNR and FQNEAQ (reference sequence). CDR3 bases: TGTGCCACCAGTCAGAACACTGAAGCTTTCTTT. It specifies CATSQNTEAFF.